The present T cell receptor (beta chain) was sequenced within a study of blood T cell repertoires in COVID-19. Looking at the study overall: From T cells, B-cell-depleted T cells, or PBMCs came the material, which was cDNA or gDNA.

Data came from immunoSEQ multiplex PCR; TCRdb stores just in-frame clones and leaves some out. This sample has more than 250,000 clones, with more than 85% found just once. V was trimmed by 3 bases and J by 4 bases, leaving 10 bases between them. Per the germline V gene, CDR1 is DFQATT and CDR2 is SNEGSKA (reference sequence). The CDR3 totals 13 residues. Participants were aged roughly 18 to 90 years, lived in over 20 US areas, and enrolled virtually. Self-reported history from a screening survey and questionnaire set each donor's cohort. The chain links TRBV20-1 to TRBJ2-1; D is possibly TRBD2 (6 bases). The sequenced sample was PBMCs or T cells enriched from blood (not recorded which). This clonotype originated in a woman in her 30s who had recovered from COVID-19. CDR3 loop: CSASTGVYNEQFF. For the CDR3, the DNA is TGCAGTGCTAGTACGGGGGTATACAATGAGCAGTTCTTC.